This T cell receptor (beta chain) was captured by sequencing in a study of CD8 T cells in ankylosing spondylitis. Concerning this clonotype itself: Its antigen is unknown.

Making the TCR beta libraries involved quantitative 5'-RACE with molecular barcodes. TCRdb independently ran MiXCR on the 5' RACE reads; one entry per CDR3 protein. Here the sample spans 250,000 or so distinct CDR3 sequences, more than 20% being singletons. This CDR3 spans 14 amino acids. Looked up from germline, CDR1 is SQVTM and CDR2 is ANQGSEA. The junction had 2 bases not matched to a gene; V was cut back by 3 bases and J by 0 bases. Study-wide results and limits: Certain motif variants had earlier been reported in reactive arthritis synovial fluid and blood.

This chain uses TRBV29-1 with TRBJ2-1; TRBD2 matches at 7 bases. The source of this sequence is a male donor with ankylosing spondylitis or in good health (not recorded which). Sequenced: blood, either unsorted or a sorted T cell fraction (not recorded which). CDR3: CSVEGGGSYNEQFF. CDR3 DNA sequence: TGCAGCGTTGAGGGCGGGGGCTCCTACAATGAGCAGTTCTTC.